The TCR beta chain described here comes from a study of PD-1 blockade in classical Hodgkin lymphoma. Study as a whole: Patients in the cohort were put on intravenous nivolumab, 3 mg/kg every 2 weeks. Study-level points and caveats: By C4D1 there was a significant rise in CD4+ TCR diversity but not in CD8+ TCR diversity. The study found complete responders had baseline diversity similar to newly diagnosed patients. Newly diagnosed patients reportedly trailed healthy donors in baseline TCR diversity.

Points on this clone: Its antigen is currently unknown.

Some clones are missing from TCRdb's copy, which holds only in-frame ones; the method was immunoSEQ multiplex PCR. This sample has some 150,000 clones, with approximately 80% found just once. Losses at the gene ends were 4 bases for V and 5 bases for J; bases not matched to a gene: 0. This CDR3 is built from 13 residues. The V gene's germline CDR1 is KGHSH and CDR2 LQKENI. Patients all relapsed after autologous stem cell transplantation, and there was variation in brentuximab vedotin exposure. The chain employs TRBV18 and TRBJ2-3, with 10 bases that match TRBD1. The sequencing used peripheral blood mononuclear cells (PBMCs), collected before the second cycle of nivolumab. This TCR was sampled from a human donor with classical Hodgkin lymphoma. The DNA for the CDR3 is TGTGCCAGCTCACGGACAGGGGGAGATACGCAGTATTTT. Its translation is CASSRTGGDTQYF. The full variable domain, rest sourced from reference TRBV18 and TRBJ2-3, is NAGVMQNPRHLVRRRGQEARLRCSPMKGHSHVYWYRQLPEEGLKFMVYLQKENIIDESGMPKERFSAEFPKEGPSILRIQQVVRGDSAAYFCASSRTGGDTQYFGPGTRLTVL.